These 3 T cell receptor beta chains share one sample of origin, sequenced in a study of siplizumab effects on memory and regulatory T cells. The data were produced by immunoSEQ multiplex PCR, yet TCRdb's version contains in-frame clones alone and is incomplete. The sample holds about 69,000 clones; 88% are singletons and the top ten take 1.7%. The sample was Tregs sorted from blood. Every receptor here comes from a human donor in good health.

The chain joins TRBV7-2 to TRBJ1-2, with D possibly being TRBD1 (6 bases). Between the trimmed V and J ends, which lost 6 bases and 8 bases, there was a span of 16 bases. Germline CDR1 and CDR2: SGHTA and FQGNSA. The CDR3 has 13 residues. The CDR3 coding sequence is TGTGCCAGCAGTCATGACAGGCGTTACGGCTACACCTTC. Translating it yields CASSHDRRYGYTF.

CDR3 DNA sequence: TGTGCCAGCAGTTGGGGCTCGGAGACCCAGTACTTC. It specifies CASSWGSETQYF. This chain links TRBV7-2 with TRBJ2-5, with D maybe TRBD1 (5 bases). CDR3 length: 12 amino acids. Per the germline V gene, CDR1 is SGHTA and CDR2 is FQGNSA. Between the trimmed V and J ends, which lost 6 bases and 5 bases, there was a span of 10 bases.

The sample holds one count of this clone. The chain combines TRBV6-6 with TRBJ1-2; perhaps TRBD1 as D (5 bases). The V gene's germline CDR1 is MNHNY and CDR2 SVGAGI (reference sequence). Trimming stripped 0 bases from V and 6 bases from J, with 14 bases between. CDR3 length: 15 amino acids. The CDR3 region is CASSYSATGRDGYTF. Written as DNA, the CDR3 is TGTGCCAGCAGTTACTCGGCCACAGGACGGGATGGCTACACCTTC.